These T cell receptor beta chains were read from a single sample in a study of control samples from healthy donors and cancer patients. Clones were read by immunoSEQ multiplex PCR, and TCRdb kept only the in-frame ones, dropping some. The table records 150,000 to 200,000 clones, around 94% of them present only once. Sequencing was performed on blood. These receptors came from a man aged 25-45 years in good health. CDR3s include the opening cysteine and the closing phenylalanine or tryptophan. A D gene is named only where the DNA matches it firmly. The size field is filled for only some rows; it gives once, few, many or a size class.

v_gene	abundance	j_gene	d_gene	CDR3aa	CDR3nt
TRBV7-9	NA	TRBJ2-1	TRBD2	CASSYRTSGKWVNEQFF	TGTGCCAGCAGCTATCGGACTAGCGGGAAGTGGGTTAATGAGCAGTTCTTC
TRBV3-1/TRBV3-2	NA	TRBJ1-3	NA	CASSQDRGSGNTIYF	TGTGCCAGCAGCCAAGACAGGGGCTCTGGAAACACCATATATTTT
TRBV7-8	few	TRBJ2-1	NA	CASSFSRGRNEQFF	TGTGCCAGCAGCTTCAGCAGGGGTCGCAATGAGCAGTTCTTC
TRBV12-3/TRBV12-4	NA	TRBJ2-7	NA	CASSTDVREQYF	TGTGCCAGCAGTACAGATGTAAGGGAGCAGTACTTC
TRBV19	once	TRBJ2-2	TRBD2	CASSKGLAVSTGELFF	TGTGCCAGTTCTAAGGGACTAGCGGTCAGCACCGGGGAGCTGTTTTTT
TRBV10-3	NA	TRBJ1-1	TRBD1	CAISGGTGGARAEAFF	TGTGCCATCAGTGGGGGGACAGGGGGCGCAAGGGCTGAAGCTTTCTTT
TRBV19	NA	TRBJ1-5	NA	CASSIDIGQGNQPQHF	TGTGCCAGTAGTATAGATATCGGGCAGGGCAATCAGCCCCAGCATTTT
TRBV27	NA	TRBJ1-6	NA	CASTTGSSYNSPLHF	TGTGCCAGCACTACGGGAAGCTCCTATAATTCACCCCTCCACTTT
TRBV9	NA	TRBJ1-3	NA	CASSVEQVGNTIYF	TGTGCCAGCAGCGTAGAGCAGGTTGGAAACACCATATATTTT
TRBV6-6	NA	TRBJ2-7	NA	CASRYQRGEQYF	TGTGCCAGCAGGTACCAACGGGGCGAGCAGTACTTC
TRBV2	NA	TRBJ2-3	TRBD2	CASSVTSGRASDTQYF	TGTGCCAGCAGTGTAACTAGCGGGAGGGCCTCAGATACGCAGTATTTT
TRBV12-5	NA	TRBJ2-1	NA	CASGRTTENNEQFF	TGTGCTAGTGGTAGAACGACAGAGAACAATGAGCAGTTCTTC
TRBV5-4	NA	TRBJ2-1	NA	CASSLSGITGNNEQFF	TGTGCCAGCAGCTTGTCGGGGATAACCGGTAACAATGAGCAGTTCTTC
TRBV12-3/TRBV12-4	NA	TRBJ2-7	NA	CASSLGQDYEQYF	TGTGCCAGCAGTTTAGGACAGGACTACGAGCAGTACTTC
TRBV6-5	once	TRBJ2-1	TRBD2	CASSLNRLAEQFF	TGTGCCAGCAGTTTAAACCGACTAGCGGAGCAGTTCTTC
TRBV6-6	NA	TRBJ1-5	NA	CASSRAGGNQPQHF	TGTGCCAGCAGCCGGGCAGGGGGCAATCAGCCCCAGCATTTT
TRBV7-8	NA	TRBJ1-2	NA	CASSLNSQNYGYTF	TGTGCCAGCAGCTTAAACAGCCAAAACTATGGCTACACCTTC
TRBV15	NA	TRBJ1-1	NA	CATSREGGYTEAFF	TGTGCCACCAGCAGAGAAGGGGGATACACTGAAGCTTTCTTT
TRBV1	NA	TRBJ1-4	NA	CTSSPRTGGFSANEKLFF	TGCACCAGCAGCCCCCGGACAGGGGGTTTTAGCGCTAATGAAAAACTGTTTTTT
TRBV3-1/TRBV3-2	NA	TRBJ2-3	TRBD2	CASSQVVGGAADTQYF	TGTGCCAGCAGCCAAGTTGTCGGGGGGGCTGCAGATACGCAGTATTTT
TRBV4-1	NA	TRBJ2-1	TRBD2	CASSQEVGAGYNEQFF	TGCGCCAGCAGCCAAGAGGTCGGAGCGGGGTACAATGAGCAGTTCTTC
TRBV7-9	NA	TRBJ1-2	TRBD1	CASSLGTGLYGYTF	TGTGCCAGCAGCTTGGGGACAGGACTCTATGGCTACACCTTC
TRBV14	NA	TRBJ1-2	TRBD1	CASSQPGQHYGYTF	TGTGCCAGCAGCCAGCCGGGACAGCACTATGGCTACACCTTC